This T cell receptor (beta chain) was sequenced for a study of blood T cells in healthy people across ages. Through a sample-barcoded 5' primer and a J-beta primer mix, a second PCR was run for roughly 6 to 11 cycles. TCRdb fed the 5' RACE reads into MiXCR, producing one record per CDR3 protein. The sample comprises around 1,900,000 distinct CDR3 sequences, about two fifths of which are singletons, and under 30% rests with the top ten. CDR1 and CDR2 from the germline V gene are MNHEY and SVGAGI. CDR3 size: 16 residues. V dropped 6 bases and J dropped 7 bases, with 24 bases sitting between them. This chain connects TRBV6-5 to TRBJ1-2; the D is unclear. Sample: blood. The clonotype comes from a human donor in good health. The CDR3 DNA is TGTGCCAGCAGAACCCTTGGACTGTCCAGAGTAGGTGGCTACACCTTC. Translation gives CASRTLGLSRVGGYTF.